Below, 15 T cell receptor beta chains from the same sample are listed, as sequenced in a study of identical twins. TCRdb fed the 5' RACE reads into MiXCR, producing one record per CDR3 protein. The table shows approximately 600,000 distinct CDR3 sequences, with 9.5% to 10% occurring only once. These data were also reused for a study on yellow fever vaccine responses in identical twins.

The sample consisted of PBMCs. These receptors originate from a woman aged 18-29 years in good health.

The chain recombines TRBV4-2 with TRBJ2-3; 12 nucleotides align to TRBD2. This CDR3 has 16 residues. Germline V gives CDR1 LGHNA, CDR2 YNFKEQ. With V trimmed by 1 base and J by 4 bases, 3 bases remained unmatched. The CDR3 DNA follows: TGTGCCAGCAGCCAAGGGGGACTAGCGGGCGCAGATACGCAGTATTTT. Translation: CASSQGGLAGADTQYF.

This clonotype was observed a few times. The J gene is TRBJ1-5, the V gene TRBV29-1; 7 bases match TRBD1. The trim removed 6 bases at V and 5 bases at J, leaving 16 bases unmatched. This CDR3 comprises 16 residues. Germline CDR1 and CDR2: SQVTM and ANQGSEA. The chain's CDR3 is CSVKLTGNGVDQPQHF. The CDR3 bases are TGCAGCGTCAAGCTGACAGGGAACGGGGTGGATCAGCCCCAGCATTTT.

The CDR3 spells CASSPSPAEVVDTQYF. In DNA, the CDR3 is TGCGCCAGCAGCCCATCCCCAGCGGAGGTGGTAGATACGCAGTATTTT. This rearrangement joins TRBV5-1 to TRBJ2-3, with D maybe TRBD2 (5 bases). The V gene lost 4 bases and the J gene lost 5 bases, with 20 bases spanning the gap. The CDR3 sequence is 16 residues long. Germline CDR1 SGHRS, CDR2 YFSETQ.

The chain combines TRBV10-2 with TRBJ2-7; D not certain. The germline gives CDR1 WSHSY, CDR2 SAAADI. V lost 5 bases to trimming and J lost 0 bases, with 14 bases between them. The CDR3 consists of 15 residues. The CDR3 loop reads CASSIGVGYSYEQYF. In DNA, the CDR3 is TGCGCCAGCAGTATAGGCGTCGGTTACTCCTACGAGCAGTACTTC.

This clonotype has a count of ten or more. The rearrangement links TRBV29-1 to TRBJ2-7, with 11 bases that match TRBD1. The CDR3 is made up of 14 amino acids. J was trimmed by 3 bases and V by 3 bases; bases with no gene match: 4. The V gene's germline CDR1 is SQVTM and CDR2 ANQGSEA. This CDR3 reads CSVEDRGLGYEQYF. The DNA for the CDR3 is TGCAGCGTTGAGGACAGGGGGCTAGGCTACGAGCAGTACTTC.

This clonotype was seen repeatedly, ten times or more. The chain employs TRBV20-1 and TRBJ2-5; possibly TRBD2 for D (5 bases). The V end was cut by 6 bases, the J end by 0 bases, with 20 bases between. Germline V CDR1 and CDR2: DFQATT, SNEGSKA (reference sequence). This CDR3 has 16 amino acids. The CDR3 loop is CSAETSLAGNQETQYF. CDR3 nucleotide sequence: TGCAGTGCGGAGACCTCACTGGCGGGTAACCAAGAGACCCAGTACTTC.

This clonotype was counted many times. The chain links TRBV28 to TRBJ2-2; 9 bases align to TRBD2. The V gene's germline CDR1 is MDHEN and CDR2 SYDVKM. CDR3 size: 16 residues. V lost 8 bases, J lost 3 bases, and 10 bases stayed unmatched. CDR3: CASSWGSGRDTGELFF. DNA for the CDR3: TGTGCCAGCTCGTGGGGTAGCGGGAGAGACACCGGGGAGCTGTTTTTT. The variable domain in full, with the rest retrieved from reference TRBV28 and TRBJ2-2, is DVKVTQSSRYLVKRTGEKVFLECVQDMDHENMFWYRQDPGLGLRLIYFSYDVKMKEKGDIPEGYSVSREKKERFSLILESASTNQTSMYLCASSWGSGRDTGELFFGEGSRLTVL.

The CDR3 region is CATSGPKINEQFF. The DNA for the CDR3 is TGTGCCACCAGTGGGCCCAAAATAAATGAGCAGTTCTTC. This rearrangement joins TRBV24-1 to TRBJ2-1; no clear D. CDR1 and CDR2 from the germline V gene are KGHDR and SFDVKD. This CDR3 has 13 residues. V was shortened by 5 bases and J by 7 bases, with 11 bases between the two germline ends.

The rearrangement uses TRBV6-5 and TRBJ1-2; 9 bases agree with TRBD1. V dropped 2 bases and J dropped 7; count of bases not matched to a gene: 17. Germline V gene data show CDR1 as MNHEY and CDR2 as SVGAGI. The CDR3 consists of 18 residues. The CDR3 bases are TGTGCCAGCAGTTACAGTCCGCCGGGACAGGGTCCCCCTGCTGGCTACACCTTC. Translated, it gives CASSYSPPGQGPPAGYTF.

This clonotype has a count of ten or more. V gene TRBV29-1 combines with J gene TRBJ1-2, with D tentatively TRBD1 (5 bases). The CDR3 has 13 residues. Germline CDR1 and CDR2: SQVTM and ANQGSEA. Trimming took 7 bases from V and 3 from J, leaving 15 bases between them. This chain's CDR3 is CSARDPNYYGYTF. In DNA, the CDR3 is TGCAGCGCCAGGGACCCGAACTACTATGGCTACACCTTC.

This clonotype was picked up many times. The rearrangement links TRBV13 to TRBJ1-1; 7 bases are shared with TRBD1. Germline CDR1 PRHDT, CDR2 FYEKMQ (reference sequence). V was clipped by 5 bases and J by 5 bases; unmatched bases: 11. This CDR3 has 15 amino acids. CDR3 amino acids: CASSPRGLGRTEAFF. The CDR3 DNA reads as TGTGCCAGCAGCCCTAGGGGGCTCGGTCGAACTGAAGCTTTCTTT.

This clonotype was detected ten times or more. The chain carries TRBV3-1 and TRBJ2-1; D uncertain. The ends were cut back, 3 bases at V and 8 bases at J, with 11 bases in the middle. CDR1 and CDR2 from the germline V gene are LGHDT and YNNKEL (reference sequence). The CDR3 length is 13 residues. CDR3 residues: CASSHGVLDEQFF. The DNA of the CDR3 is TGTGCCAGCAGCCATGGAGTTTTGGATGAGCAGTTCTTC.

The rearrangement links TRBV12-3 or TRBV12-4 to TRBJ2-1, with TRBD1 identical over 7 bases. The junction had 11 bases not matched to a gene; V was cut back by 3 bases and J by 6 bases. CDR3 length: 16 amino acids. In nucleotides, the CDR3 is TGTGCCAGCAGTTTGGGCCAAAGCACAGGGGCCAATGAGCAGTTCTTC. Residues: CASSLGQSTGANEQFF.

This chain connects TRBV20-1 to TRBJ2-1, with a tentative D call TRBD2 (6 bases). V was clipped by 0 bases and J by 5 bases, with 17 bases between them. This CDR3 comprises 16 residues. CDR1 and CDR2 (germline): DFQATT, SNEGSKA (reference sequence). The chain's CDR3 is CSARDLLSGSHNEQFF. CDR3 coding DNA: TGCAGTGCTAGAGACCTACTCAGCGGGTCCCACAATGAGCAGTTCTTC.

This clonotype was recorded at least ten times. The chain uses TRBV5-6 and TRBJ2-7, with D tentatively TRBD1 (5 bases). Germline lookup yields CDR1 SGHDT and CDR2 YYEEEE. The CDR3 length is 16 residues. V was pared by 2 bases and J by 4 bases, with 19 bases between. Here the CDR3 DNA reads TGTGCCAGCAGCTTAACCGGGCAGGGAATCAGATACGAGCAGTACTTC. Its translation: CASSLTGQGIRYEQYF.